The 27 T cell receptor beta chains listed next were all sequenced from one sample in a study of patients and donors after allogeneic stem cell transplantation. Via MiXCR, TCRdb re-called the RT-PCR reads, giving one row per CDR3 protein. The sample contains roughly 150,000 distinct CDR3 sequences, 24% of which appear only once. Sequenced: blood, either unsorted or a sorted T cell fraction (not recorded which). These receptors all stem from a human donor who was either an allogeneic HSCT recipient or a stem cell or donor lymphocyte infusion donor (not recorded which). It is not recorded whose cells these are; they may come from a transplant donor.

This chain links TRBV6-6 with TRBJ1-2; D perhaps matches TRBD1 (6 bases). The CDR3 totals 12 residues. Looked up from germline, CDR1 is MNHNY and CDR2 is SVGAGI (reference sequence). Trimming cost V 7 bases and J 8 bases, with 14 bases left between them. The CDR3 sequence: CASNTGAPGYTF. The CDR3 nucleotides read TGTGCCAGCAATACGGGGGCGCCCGGCTACACCTTC.

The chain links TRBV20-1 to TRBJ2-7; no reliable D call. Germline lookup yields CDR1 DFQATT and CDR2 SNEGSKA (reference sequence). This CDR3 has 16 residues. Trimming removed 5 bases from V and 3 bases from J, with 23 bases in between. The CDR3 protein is CSAGKKSPRRLYEQYF. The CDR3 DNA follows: TGCAGTGCTGGAAAAAAAAGCCCCCGGAGACTCTACGAGCAGTACTTC.

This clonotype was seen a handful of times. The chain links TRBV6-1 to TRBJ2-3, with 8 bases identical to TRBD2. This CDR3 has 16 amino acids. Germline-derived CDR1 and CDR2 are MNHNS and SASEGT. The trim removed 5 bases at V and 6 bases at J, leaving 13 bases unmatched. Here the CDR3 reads CASSLRSGGARDTQYF. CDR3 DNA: TGTGCCAGCAGTTTACGTTCGGGGGGGGCACGGGATACGCAGTATTTT.

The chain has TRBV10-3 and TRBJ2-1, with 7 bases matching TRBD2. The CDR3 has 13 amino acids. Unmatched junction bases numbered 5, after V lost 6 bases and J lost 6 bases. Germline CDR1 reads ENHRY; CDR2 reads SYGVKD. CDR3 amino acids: CAISWGGSNEQFF. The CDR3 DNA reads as TGTGCCATCAGCTGGGGGGGATCCAATGAGCAGTTCTTC.

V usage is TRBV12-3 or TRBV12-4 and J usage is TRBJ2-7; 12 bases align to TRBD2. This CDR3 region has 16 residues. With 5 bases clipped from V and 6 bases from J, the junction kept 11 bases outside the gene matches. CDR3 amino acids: CASSNGLAGTAAEQYF. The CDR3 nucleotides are TGTGCCAGCAGTAATGGACTAGCGGGAACCGCCGCCGAGCAGTACTTC.

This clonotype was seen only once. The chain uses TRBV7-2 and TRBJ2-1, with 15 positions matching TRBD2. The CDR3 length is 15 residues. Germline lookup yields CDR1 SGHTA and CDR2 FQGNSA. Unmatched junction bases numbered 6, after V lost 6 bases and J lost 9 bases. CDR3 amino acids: CASRRTSGGAIEQFF. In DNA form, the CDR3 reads TGTGCCAGCAGAAGGACTAGCGGGGGGGCCATTGAGCAGTTCTTC.

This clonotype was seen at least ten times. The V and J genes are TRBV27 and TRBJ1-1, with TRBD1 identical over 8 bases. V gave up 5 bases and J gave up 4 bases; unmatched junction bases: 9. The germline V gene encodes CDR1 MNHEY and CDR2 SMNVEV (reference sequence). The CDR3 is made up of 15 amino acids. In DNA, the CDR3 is TGTGCCAGCAGTCCGCCTTCAGGGGGCCGCACTGAAGCTTTCTTT. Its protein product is CASSPPSGGRTEAFF.

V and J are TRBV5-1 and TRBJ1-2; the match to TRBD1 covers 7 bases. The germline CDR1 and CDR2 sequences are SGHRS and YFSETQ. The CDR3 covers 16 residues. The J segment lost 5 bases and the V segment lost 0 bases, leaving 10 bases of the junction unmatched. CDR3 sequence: CASSLVPDRSEYGYTF. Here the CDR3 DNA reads TGCGCCAGCAGCTTGGTCCCGGACAGGAGCGAATATGGCTACACCTTC.

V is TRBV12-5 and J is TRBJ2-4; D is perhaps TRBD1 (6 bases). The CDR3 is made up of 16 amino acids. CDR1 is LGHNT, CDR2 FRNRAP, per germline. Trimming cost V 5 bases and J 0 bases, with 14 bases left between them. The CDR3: CASGPTGQLAKNIQYF. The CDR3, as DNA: TGTGCTAGTGGTCCGACAGGCCAACTAGCCAAAAACATTCAGTACTTC. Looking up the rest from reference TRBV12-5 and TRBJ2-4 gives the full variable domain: DARVTQTPRHKVTEMGQEVTMRCQPILGHNTVFWYRQTMMQGLELLAYFRNRAPLDDSGMPKDRFSAEMPDATLATLKIQPSEPRDSAVYFCASGPTGQLAKNIQYFGAGTRLSVL.

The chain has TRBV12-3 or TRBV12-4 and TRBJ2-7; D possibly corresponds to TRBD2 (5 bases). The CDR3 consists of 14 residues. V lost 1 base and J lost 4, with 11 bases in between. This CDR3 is CASSLGTGIYEQYF. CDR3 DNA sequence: TGTGCCAGCAGTTTAGGGACTGGAATTTACGAGCAGTACTTC.

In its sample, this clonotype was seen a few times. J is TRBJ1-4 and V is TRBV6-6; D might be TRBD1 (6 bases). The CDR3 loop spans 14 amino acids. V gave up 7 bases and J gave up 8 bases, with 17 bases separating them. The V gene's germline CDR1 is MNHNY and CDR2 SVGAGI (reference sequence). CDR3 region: CASTRRGGSEKLFF. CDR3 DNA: TGTGCCAGCACCCGAAGGGGGGGTAGCGAAAAACTGTTTTTT.

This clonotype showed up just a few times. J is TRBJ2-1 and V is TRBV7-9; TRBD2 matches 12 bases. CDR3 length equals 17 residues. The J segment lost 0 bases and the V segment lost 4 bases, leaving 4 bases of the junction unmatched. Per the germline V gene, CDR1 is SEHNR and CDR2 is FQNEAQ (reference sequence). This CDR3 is CASSSGTSGFSYNEQFF. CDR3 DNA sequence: TGTGCCAGCAGCTCCGGGACTAGCGGGTTCTCCTACAATGAGCAGTTCTTC.

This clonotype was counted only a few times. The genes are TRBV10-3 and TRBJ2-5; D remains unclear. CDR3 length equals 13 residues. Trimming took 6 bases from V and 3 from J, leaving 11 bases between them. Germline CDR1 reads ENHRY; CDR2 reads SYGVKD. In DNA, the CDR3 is TGTGCCATCAGCCCGTATACCAAAGAGACCCAGTACTTC. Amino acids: CAISPYTKETQYF.

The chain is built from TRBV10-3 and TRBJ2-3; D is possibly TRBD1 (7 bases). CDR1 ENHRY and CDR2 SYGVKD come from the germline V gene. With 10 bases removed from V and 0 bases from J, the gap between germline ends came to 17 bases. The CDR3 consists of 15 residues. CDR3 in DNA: TGTGCCAGCGGACGACAGGGAGGCAGCACAGATACGCAGTATTTT. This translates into CASGRQGGSTDTQYF.

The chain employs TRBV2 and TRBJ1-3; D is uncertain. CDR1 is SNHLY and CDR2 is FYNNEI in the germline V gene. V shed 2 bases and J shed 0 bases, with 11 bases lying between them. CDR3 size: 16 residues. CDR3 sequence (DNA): TGTGCCAGCAGTGAATTGGCGGCGGCCTCTGGAAACACCATATATTTT. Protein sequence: CASSELAAASGNTIYF.

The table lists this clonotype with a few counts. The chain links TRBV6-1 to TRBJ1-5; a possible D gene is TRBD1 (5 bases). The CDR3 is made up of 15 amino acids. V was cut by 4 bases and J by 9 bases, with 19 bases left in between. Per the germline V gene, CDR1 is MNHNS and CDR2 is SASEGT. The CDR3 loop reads CASSAIGTLEGPQHF. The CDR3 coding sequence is TGTGCCAGCAGTGCTATCGGGACGTTAGAAGGGCCCCAGCATTTT.

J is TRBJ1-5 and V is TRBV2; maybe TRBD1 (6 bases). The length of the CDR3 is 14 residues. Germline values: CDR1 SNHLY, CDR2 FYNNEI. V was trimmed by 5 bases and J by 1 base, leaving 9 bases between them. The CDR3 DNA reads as TGTGCCAGCAGTTTTACAGGGAGCAATCAGCCCCAGCATTTT. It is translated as CASSFTGSNQPQHF.

The CDR3, as DNA: TGCGCCAGCAGCTGCCACTCCCGGGACTGCCCTGCCAAAAACATTCAGTACTTC. It yields the protein CASSCHSRDCPAKNIQYF. The chain links TRBV5-1 to TRBJ2-4; D possibly corresponds to TRBD2 (6 bases). The length of the CDR3 is 18 residues. The V gene's germline CDR1 is SGHRS and CDR2 YFSETQ. Trimming took 3 bases from V and 1 from J, leaving 20 bases between them.

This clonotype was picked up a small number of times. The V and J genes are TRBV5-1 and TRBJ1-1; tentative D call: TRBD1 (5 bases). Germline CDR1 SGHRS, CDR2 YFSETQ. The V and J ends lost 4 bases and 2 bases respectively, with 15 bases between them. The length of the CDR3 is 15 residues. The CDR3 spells CASSLVGTDNTEAFF. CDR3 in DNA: TGCGCCAGCAGCCTGGTAGGGACGGATAACACTGAAGCTTTCTTT.

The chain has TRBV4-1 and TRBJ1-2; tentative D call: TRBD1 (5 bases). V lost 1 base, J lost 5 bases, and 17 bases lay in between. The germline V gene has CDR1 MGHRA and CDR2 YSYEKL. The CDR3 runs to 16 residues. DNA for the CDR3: TGCGCCAGCAGCCAAGCCGGCGGGCAGGGTGGGTATGGCTACACCTTC. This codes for CASSQAGGQGGYGYTF.

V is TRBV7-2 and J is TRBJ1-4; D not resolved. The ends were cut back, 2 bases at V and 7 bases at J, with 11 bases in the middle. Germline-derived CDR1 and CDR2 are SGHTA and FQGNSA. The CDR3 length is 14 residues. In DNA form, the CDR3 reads TGTGCCAGCAGCTTATCAAGGGATAGTGAAAAACTGTTTTTT. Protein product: CASSLSRDSEKLFF.

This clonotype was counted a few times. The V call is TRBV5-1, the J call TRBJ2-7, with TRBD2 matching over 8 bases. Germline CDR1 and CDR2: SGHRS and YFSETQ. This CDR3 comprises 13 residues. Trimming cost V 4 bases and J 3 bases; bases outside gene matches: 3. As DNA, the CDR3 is TGCGCCAGCAGCGAACTAGCGGACTACGAGCAGTACTTC. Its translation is CASSELADYEQYF.

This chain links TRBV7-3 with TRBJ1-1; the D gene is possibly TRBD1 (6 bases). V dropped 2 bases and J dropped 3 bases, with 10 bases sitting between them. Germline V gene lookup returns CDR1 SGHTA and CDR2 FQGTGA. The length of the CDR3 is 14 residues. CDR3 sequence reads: CASSLLSGDTEAFF. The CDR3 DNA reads TGTGCCAGCAGCTTATTGTCAGGGGACACTGAAGCTTTCTTT.

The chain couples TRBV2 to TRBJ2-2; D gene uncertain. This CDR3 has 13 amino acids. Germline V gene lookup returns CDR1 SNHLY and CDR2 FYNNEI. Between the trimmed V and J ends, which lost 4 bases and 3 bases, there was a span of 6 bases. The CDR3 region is CASSVTYTGELFF. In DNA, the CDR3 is TGTGCCAGCAGTGTGACTTACACCGGGGAGCTGTTTTTT.

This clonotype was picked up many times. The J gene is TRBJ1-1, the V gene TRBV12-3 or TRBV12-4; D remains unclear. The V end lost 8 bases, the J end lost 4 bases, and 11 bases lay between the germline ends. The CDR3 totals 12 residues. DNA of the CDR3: TGTGCCAGCTGGGTATTCGGCACTGAAGCTTTCTTT. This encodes CASWVFGTEAFF.

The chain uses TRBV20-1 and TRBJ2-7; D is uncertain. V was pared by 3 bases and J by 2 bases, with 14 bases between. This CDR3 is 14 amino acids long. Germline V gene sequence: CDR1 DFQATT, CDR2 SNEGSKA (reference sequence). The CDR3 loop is CSARDALATYEQYF. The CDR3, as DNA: TGCAGTGCTAGGGATGCCCTCGCGACCTACGAGCAGTACTTC.

The CDR3 sequence is CASGTGGAGELFF. The CDR3 nucleotides read TGTGCCTCAGGGACAGGGGGGGCCGGGGAGCTGTTTTTT. The chain carries TRBV30 and TRBJ2-2, with 11 bases matching TRBD1. V gave up 7 bases and J gave up 6 bases; unmatched junction bases: 4. This CDR3 has 13 residues. Germline V gene sequence: CDR1 GTSNPN, CDR2 SVGIG (reference sequence).